The 22 T cell receptor beta chains given below trace back to one sample, sequenced in a study of Ad26.COV2.S vaccination and SARS-CoV-2 variants. The repertoire was sequenced with immunoSEQ multiplex PCR; TCRdb's copy has only in-frame clones and lacks some. The table records roughly 380,000 clones, about 91% of them present only once. Sequencing used peripheral blood, obtained after recovery from COVID-19. All receptors derive from a human donor who had recovered from COVID-19.

The chain carries TRBV19 and TRBJ1-2; 9 positions match TRBD1. CDR3 length: 15 amino acids. CDR1 is LNHDA, CDR2 SQIVND, per germline (reference sequence). Trimming took 4 bases from V and 3 from J; bases not matched to a gene: 6. The CDR3 nucleotides are TGTGCCAGTAGTACCCGGGACAGGGTTGACTATGGCTACACCTTC. Protein product: CASSTRDRVDYGYTF.

This clone has only one observation. The chain couples TRBV5-8 to TRBJ1-5; D unclear. The CDR3 covers 16 residues. Per germline, CDR1 SGHTS and CDR2 YDEGEE. V shed 5 bases and J shed 0 bases, with 15 bases lying between them. The DNA for the CDR3 is TGTGCCAGCAGAACTAACACGGGAAGTAGCAATCAGCCCCAGCATTTT. Residues: CASRTNTGSSNQPQHF.

The rearrangement joins TRBV7-2 to TRBJ2-5, with 10 bases fitting TRBD2. The CDR3 runs 15 residues. Germline V lookup: CDR1 SGHTA, CDR2 FQGNSA. V was pared by 1 base and J by 5 bases, with 4 bases of the junction left unmatched. The CDR3 sequence: CASSLVAGGRETQYF. CDR3 DNA sequence: TGTGCCAGCAGCTTAGTAGCGGGGGGCAGGGAGACCCAGTACTTC. Looking up the rest from reference TRBV7-2 and TRBJ2-5 gives the full variable domain: GAGVSQSPSNKVTEKGKDVELRCDPISGHTALYWYRQSLGQGLEFLIYFQGNSAPDKSGLPSDRFSAERTGGSVSTLTIQRTQQEDSAVYLCASSLVAGGRETQYFGPGTRLLVL.

The CDR3 here is CASSRRGPRDGSSGANVLTF. CDR3 bases: TGTGCCAGTAGTAGAAGAGGCCCAAGGGACGGTAGCTCTGGGGCCAACGTCCTGACTTTC. This chain joins TRBV19 and TRBJ2-6; D possibly uses TRBD1 or TRBD2 (5 bases each). V shed 4 bases and J shed 0 bases, with 22 bases lying between them. Per germline, CDR1 LNHDA and CDR2 SQIVND (reference sequence). CDR3 length: 20 amino acids.

This CDR3 reads CASSPQGAGEQYF. The CDR3 nucleotides read TGCGCCAGCAGCCCGCAGGGGGCGGGGGAGCAGTACTTC. The rearrangement links TRBV4-3 to TRBJ2-7; 8 bases align to TRBD1. The junction had 6 bases not matched to a gene; V was cut back by 4 bases and J by 7 bases. The CDR3 runs 13 residues. CDR1 is LGHNA and CDR2 is YSLEER in the germline V gene.

This chain uses TRBV18 with TRBJ1-6; D not certain. Per the germline V gene, CDR1 is KGHSH and CDR2 is LQKENI. V was clipped by 3 bases and J by 8 bases, with 8 bases between them. CDR3 size: 13 residues. CDR3 nucleotides: TGTGCCAGCTCACCGCTAACAGATTCACCCCTCCACTTT. Encoded protein: CASSPLTDSPLHF.

The chain combines TRBV9 with TRBJ1-1; no clear D. The CDR3 covers 10 residues. The germline gives CDR1 SGDLS, CDR2 YYNGEE. Trimming took 7 bases from V and 4 from J, leaving 5 bases between them. CDR3 residues: CASSPTEAFF. The CDR3 nucleotides are TGTGCCAGCTCTCCCACTGAAGCTTTCTTT. The variable domain in full, completed from reference TRBV9 and TRBJ1-1, reads DSGVTQTPKHLITATGQRVTLRCSPRSGDLSVYWYQQSLDQGLQFLIQYYNGEERAKGNILERFSAQQFPDLHSELNLSSLELGDSALYFCASSPTEAFFGQGTRLTVV.

The CDR3 region has the DNA TGTGCCAGCAGCTCCCAGGGGGCGAGGGAGACCCAGTACTTC. Translated: CASSSQGARETQYF. This chain links TRBV11-2 with TRBJ2-5; 8 positions match TRBD1. This CDR3 comprises 14 residues. Germline V lookup: CDR1 SGHAT, CDR2 FQNNGV. The V and J ends lost 4 bases and 5 bases, in that order; junction bases with no gene match: 6.

This sequence joins TRBV12-5 and TRBJ1-1; D is uncertain. Trimming took 7 bases from V and 4 from J, leaving 10 bases between them. The CDR3 runs 12 residues. Looked up from germline, CDR1 is LGHNT and CDR2 is FRNRAP. CDR3 nucleotide sequence: TGTGCTAGTGCCGGTCGGGGCACTGAAGCTTTCTTT. Residues: CASAGRGTEAFF.

The chain carries TRBV12-5 and TRBJ1-5, with a tentative D call TRBD1 (5 bases). The CDR3 runs to 16 residues. Germline CDR1 and CDR2: LGHNT and FRNRAP. V lost 2 bases to trimming and J lost 5 bases, with 16 bases between them. The CDR3 nucleotides read TGTGCTAGTGGTTTGATGCCGGGGGAGGATCATCAGCCCCAGCATTTT. Translated: CASGLMPGEDHQPQHF.

The chain has TRBV5-1 and TRBJ2-2; no clear D gene. V was trimmed by 2 bases and J by 0 bases, leaving 5 bases between them. Looked up from germline, CDR1 is SGHRS and CDR2 is YFSETQ. The CDR3 totals 14 residues. The CDR3: CASSFQSNTGELFF. The CDR3 DNA is TGCGCCAGCAGCTTCCAGTCGAACACCGGGGAGCTGTTTTTT.

The genes are TRBV7-8 and TRBJ1-1, with TRBD1 as a possible D gene (5 bases). Germline loops: CDR1 SGHVS, CDR2 FQNEAQ. The CDR3 runs 13 residues. Trimming removed 3 bases at V and 2 bases at J, with 7 bases between. The CDR3 nucleotides read TGTGCCAGCAGCTTCGGGGGTAACACTGAAGCTTTCTTT. It codes for CASSFGGNTEAFF. Full variable domain (outside the CDR3, taken from reference TRBV7-8 and TRBJ1-1): GAGVSQSPRYKVAKRGQDVALRCDPISGHVSLFWYQQALGQGPEFLTYFQNEAQLDKSGLPSDRFFAERPEGSVSTLKIQRTQQEDSAVYLCASSFGGNTEAFFGQGTRLTVV.

J is TRBJ2-1 and V is TRBV4-3; D uncertain. V gave up 2 bases and J gave up 5 bases, with 4 bases separating them. The CDR3 sequence is 12 residues long. Germline loops: CDR1 LGHNA, CDR2 YSLEER. This CDR3 reads CASSQRDNEQFF. In DNA form, the CDR3 reads TGCGCCAGCAGCCAAAGGGACAATGAGCAGTTCTTC.

This chain connects TRBV6-5 to TRBJ1-2; 7 nucleotides align to TRBD1. V shed 8 bases, J shed 4 bases, and the junction held 7 bases outside the gene matches. Germline CDR1 MNHEY, CDR2 SVGAGI. The CDR3 sequence is 13 residues long. This CDR3 reads CASGGQILYGYTF. DNA of the CDR3: TGTGCCAGCGGGGGACAGATCCTCTATGGCTACACCTTC.

The chain is built from TRBV6-5 and TRBJ1-2; D is perhaps TRBD1 (5 bases). CDR1 MNHEY and CDR2 SVGAGI come from the germline V gene. This CDR3 has 12 residues. The V gene lost 7 bases and the J gene lost 4 bases, with 10 bases spanning the gap. The CDR3 sequence is CASKEGTYGYTF. The CDR3 region has the DNA TGTGCCAGCAAGGAGGGGACCTATGGCTACACCTTC.

Only one count was recorded for this clone. The J gene is TRBJ2-1, the V gene TRBV18; D remains ambiguous. Germline V gene lookup returns CDR1 KGHSH and CDR2 LQKENI. Trimming stripped 0 bases from V and 6 bases from J, with 9 bases between. This CDR3 is built from 14 residues. The CDR3, as DNA: TGTGCCAGCTCACCACCGACAAGTCCCAATGAGCAGTTCTTC. As protein: CASSPPTSPNEQFF.

This clone appeared a single time. This chain uses TRBV5-4 with TRBJ1-5, with no clear D. This CDR3 is 15 amino acids long. The germline V and J ends were trimmed by 4 bases and 4 bases, with 15 bases remaining between them. Germline V gene lookup returns CDR1 SGHNT and CDR2 YYREEE (reference sequence). The CDR3 region has the DNA TGTGCCAGCAGCCCAGGCCCGCTTATTAATCAGCCCCAGCATTTT. This encodes CASSPGPLINQPQHF.

The table lists this clone with a count of one. The V and J genes are TRBV7-6 and TRBJ2-7, with unresolved D. V lost 1 base and J 2 bases, leaving 12 bases between the germline ends. The CDR3 consists of 15 residues. CDR1 and CDR2 (germline): SGHVS, FNYEAQ. The DNA of the CDR3 is TGTGCCAGCAGCTTAGGGGGTGATCCCCCCTACGAGCAGTACTTC. Translating gives CASSLGGDPPYEQYF.

This chain joins TRBV9 and TRBJ1-2, with D tentatively TRBD1 (6 bases). The CDR3 covers 18 residues. CDR1 SGDLS and CDR2 YYNGEE come from the germline V gene. V was pared by 0 bases and J by 8 bases, with 26 bases between. The CDR3 nucleotides are TGTGCCAGCAGCGTAGTTTCCTTTGGGGGCCTCTCTGTCGGCGGCTACACCTTC. This encodes CASSVVSFGGLSVGGYTF.

This sequence joins TRBV4-1 and TRBJ1-1; 7 positions match TRBD1. The CDR3 runs to 13 residues. V shed 5 bases, J shed 4 bases, and the junction held 4 bases outside the gene matches. Per the germline V gene, CDR1 is MGHRA and CDR2 is YSYEKL. CDR3 protein: CASSLQGSTEAFF. CDR3 in DNA: TGCGCCAGCAGCTTACAGGGGTCCACTGAAGCTTTCTTT.

CDR3 sequence reads: CASSLTSGGPQETQYF. The CDR3 region has the DNA TGTGCCAGCAGTTTGACTAGCGGGGGACCCCAAGAGACCCAGTACTTC. The rearrangement uses TRBV7-2 and TRBJ2-5; 12 bases are a match to TRBD2. With V trimmed by 6 bases and J by 1 base, 6 bases remained unmatched. The CDR3 covers 16 residues. Germline V lookup: CDR1 SGHTA, CDR2 FQGNSA. The variable domain in full, with the rest retrieved from reference TRBV7-2 and TRBJ2-5, is GAGVSQSPSNKVTEKGKDVELRCDPISGHTALYWYRQSLGQGLEFLIYFQGNSAPDKSGLPSDRFSAERTGGSVSTLTIQRTQQEDSAVYLCASSLTSGGPQETQYFGPGTRLLVL.

The chain employs TRBV6-4 and TRBJ1-1; TRBD1 matches 8 bases. The CDR3 covers 12 residues. CDR1 and CDR2 (germline): MRHNA, SNTAGT. V gave up 6 bases and J gave up 8 bases; unmatched junction bases: 5. The CDR3 region has the DNA TGTGCCAGCAGCCCCGGACAGGGCGAAGCTTTCTTT. It codes for CASSPGQGEAFF.